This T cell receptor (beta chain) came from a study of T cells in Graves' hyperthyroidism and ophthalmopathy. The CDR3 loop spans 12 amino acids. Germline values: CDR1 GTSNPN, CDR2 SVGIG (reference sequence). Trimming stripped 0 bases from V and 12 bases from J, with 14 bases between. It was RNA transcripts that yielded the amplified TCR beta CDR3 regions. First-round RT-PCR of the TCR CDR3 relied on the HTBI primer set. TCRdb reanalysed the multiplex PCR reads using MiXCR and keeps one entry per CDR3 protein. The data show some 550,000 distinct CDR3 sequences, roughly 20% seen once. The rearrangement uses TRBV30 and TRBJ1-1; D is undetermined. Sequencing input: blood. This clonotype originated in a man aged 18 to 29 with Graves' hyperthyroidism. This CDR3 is CAWSVHATVPFF. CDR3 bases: TGTGCCTGGAGTGTCCACGCAACGGTCCCTTTCTTT. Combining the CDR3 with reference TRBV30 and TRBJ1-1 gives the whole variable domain SQTIHQWPATLVQPVGSPLSLECTVEGTSNPNLYWYRQAAGRGLQLLFYSVGIGQISSEVPQNLSASRPQDRQFILSSKKLLLSDSGFYLCAWSVHATVPFFGQGTRLTVV.